The clone carrying this TCR beta chain was seen many times. Its target is unknown. This sample was taken from a study of human T cells and chemical hapten exposure. Study background: Chiefly women, the patients showed alopecia areata, totalis or universalis.

MiXCR, applied by TCRdb to the RACE reads, yields one record per CDR3 protein. Of around 69,000 distinct CDR3 sequences listed, about 9% are singletons. Germline CDR1 reads SNHLY; CDR2 reads FYNNEI. CDR3 size: 15 residues. The V gene end was trimmed by 6 bases and the J gene end by 7 bases; junction bases not matched to a gene: 10. Study observations and caveats: Donors had alopecia, so their immune response may differ from healthy people's.

Time point defined: patch test 2, 6 weeks after DPC sensitization. Sample treatment: therapeutic diphenylcyclopropenone sensitization with weekly scalp DPC. The rearrangement links TRBV2 to TRBJ2-1; 9 bases map to TRBD1. Sequencing was performed on whole blood, taken in connection with sensitization to the hapten diphenylcyclopropenone (DPC). The source of this sequence is a woman aged 45-65 years with alopecia areata. Some clones in this sample may be carry-over from other donors' samples. The CDR3 region is CASRTWDRVSNEQFF. The CDR3 DNA follows: TGTGCCAGCAGGACCTGGGACAGGGTTTCTAATGAGCAGTTCTTC.